This T cell receptor (beta chain) came from a study of blood T cell repertoires in COVID-19. This clone came up once. CDR3 length equals 17 residues. CDR1 and CDR2 (germline): SEHNR, FQNEAQ (reference sequence). Trimming cost V 0 bases and J 1 base, with 12 bases left between them. Libraries were prepared by immunoSEQ multiplex PCR; TCRdb keeps only in-frame clonotypes and omits some of them. The sample has 230,000 or so clones, almost 90% seen once. The clonotype was recovered from a woman aged 45-60 years with acute COVID-19. J is TRBJ1-4 and V is TRBV7-9; possibly TRBD1 for D (6 bases). Sequencing was performed on PBMCs or T cells enriched from blood (not recorded which). The CDR3 DNA is TGTGCCAGCAGCTTAGCTCAGTCAGGGGAAACTAATGAAAAACTGTTTTTT. It specifies CASSLAQSGETNEKLFF.